These 17 T cell receptor beta chains were sequenced from one sample in a study of blood T cells in healthy people across ages. A sample-barcoded 5' primer and a J-beta primer mix were used in a second PCR of about 7 to 12 cycles. MiXCR was run by TCRdb on the 5' RACE reads, yielding one entry per CDR3 protein. In the table there are more than 1,400,000 distinct CDR3 sequences, around 42% of which are singletons. Sample: blood. These receptors originate from a young woman in good health.

The rearrangement links TRBV20-1 to TRBJ2-4; D tentatively reads TRBD1 or TRBD2 (6 bases each). The J call may not be correct, given that the DNA end is closer to TRBJ2-7. Germline loops: CDR1 DFQATT, CDR2 SNEGSKA (reference sequence). CDR3 length: 16 residues. As DNA, the CDR3 is TGCAGTGCTAGAGATCTGGGTGCGACCGGGGGCCACGAGCAGTACTTC. It translates to CSARDLGATGGHEQYF.

This clonotype came up a few times. This chain joins TRBV2 and TRBJ1-1, with D perhaps TRBD1 (5 bases). Germline V gene lookup returns CDR1 SNHLY and CDR2 FYNNEI. Trimming shortened V by 7 bases and J by 5 bases, and 11 bases separated the two germline ends. The CDR3 is 12 residues long. CDR3 region: CASNEGRTEAFF. DNA for the CDR3: TGTGCCAGCAATGAGGGACGGACTGAAGCTTTCTTT.

This clonotype was counted between two and nine times. The chain is built from TRBV15 and TRBJ2-1, with TRBD1 as a possible D gene (5 bases). Between the trimmed V and J ends, which lost 0 bases and 10 bases, there was a span of 10 bases. This CDR3 region has 13 residues. Germline V CDR1 and CDR2: LNHNV, YYDKDF (reference sequence). The CDR3 protein is CATSRDLGPEQFF. CDR3 nucleotide sequence: TGTGCCACCAGCAGAGATTTGGGGCCAGAGCAGTTCTTC. The whole variable domain, filled in from reference TRBV15 and TRBJ2-1, reads DAMVIQNPRYQVTQFGKPVTLSCSQTLNHNVMYWYQQKSSQAPKLLFHYYDKDFNNEADTPDNFQSRRPNTSFCFLDIRSPGLGDTAMYLCATSRDLGPEQFFGPGTRLTVL.

The CDR3 region is CASSRRTGNTIYF. The DNA of the CDR3 is TGTGCCAGCAGTCGACGAACTGGAAACACCATATATTTT. The J gene is TRBJ1-3, the V gene TRBV12-3 or TRBV12-4; unclear D gene. This CDR3 region has 13 residues. With 5 bases removed from V and 2 bases from J, the gap between germline ends came to 7 bases.

As to this clonotype: This sequence may be a read error, since a much larger clone differs from it by one base. V usage is TRBV10-3 and J usage is TRBJ2-1, with D possibly matching TRBD1 (6 bases). The J call could be wrong; TRBJ2-7 is a better fit for the DNA end. Germline CDR1 is ENHRY and CDR2 is SYGVKD. This CDR3 is built from 15 residues. Here the CDR3 reads CAINPDRSSYNEQYF. The CDR3 nucleotides are TGTGCCATCAATCCAGACAGGAGCTCCTACAATGAGCAGTACTTC.

This clonotype was counted a few times. This sequence joins TRBV28 and TRBJ2-7; no definite D call. The V and J ends lost 3 bases and 4 bases respectively, with 10 bases between them. The CDR3 has 13 residues. CDR1 and CDR2 from the germline V gene are MDHEN and SYDVKM. As DNA, the CDR3 is TGTGCCAGCAGTTTCCTCGCTGGGTACGAGCAGTACTTC. Translated: CASSFLAGYEQYF. Filled out from reference TRBV28 and TRBJ2-7, the complete variable domain reads DVKVTQSSRYLVKRTGEKVFLECVQDMDHENMFWYRQDPGLGLRLIYFSYDVKMKEKGDIPEGYSVSREKKERFSLILESASTNQTSMYLCASSFLAGYEQYFGPGTRLTVT.

The rearrangement joins TRBV12-3 or TRBV12-4 to TRBJ2-7; perhaps TRBD2 as D (6 bases). V gave up 5 bases and J gave up 7 bases, with 21 bases separating them. There are 15 residues in the CDR3. Here the CDR3 reads CASSDQGLPWWEQYF. The CDR3 coding sequence is TGTGCCAGCAGTGATCAGGGACTCCCATGGTGGGAGCAGTACTTC.

The genes are TRBV18 and TRBJ2-7; 8 positions match TRBD2. The DNA end lines up better with TRBJ2-4; the J call may be wrong. Germline loops: CDR1 KGHSH, CDR2 LQKENI. The CDR3 length is 14 residues. The DNA of the CDR3 is TGTGCCAGCTCACCAACCGGGACTAGTGACATTCAGTACTTC. It is translated as CASSPTGTSDIQYF.

As regards this clonotype: This could be a read error, since a much larger clone is one nucleotide away. The V and J genes are TRBV5-1 and TRBJ2-7; no reliable D call. Germline V gene lookup returns CDR1 SGHRS and CDR2 YFSETQ. The CDR3 extends over 18 amino acids. V lost 0 bases to trimming and J lost 7 bases, with 26 bases between them. The CDR3, as DNA: TGCGCCAGCAGCTTGGACCCACGCCGGGCGAGCTCCTACAATGAGCAGTACTTC. This encodes CASSLDPRRASSYNEQYF. The complete variable domain, with remaining parts taken from reference TRBV5-1 and TRBJ2-7, reads KAGVTQTPRYLIKTRGQQVTLSCSPISGHRSVSWYQQTPGQGLQFLFEYFSETQRNKGNFPGRFSGRQFSNSRSEMNVSTLELGDSALYLCASSLDPRRASSYNEQYFGPGTRLTVT.

This clonotype was seen only a few times. The rearrangement joins TRBV29-1 to TRBJ2-3, with D perhaps being TRBD1 or TRBD2 (6 bases each). The length of the CDR3 is 14 residues. Between the trimmed V and J ends, which lost 6 bases and 0 bases, there was a span of 13 bases. The germline V gene encodes CDR1 SQVTM and CDR2 ANQGSEA. The CDR3 region has the DNA TGCAGCGTCGCGGGACACCTTAGCACAGATACGCAGTATTTT. This gives the protein CSVAGHLSTDTQYF.

The chain uses TRBV24-1 and TRBJ2-3; the D is unclear. V lost 5 bases and J 2 bases, leaving 10 bases between the germline ends. The CDR3 loop spans 14 amino acids. Germline assignment: CDR1 KGHDR and CDR2 SFDVKD. The chain's CDR3 is CATSGGYSTDTQYF. CDR3 bases: TGTGCCACCAGTGGTGGCTACTCCACAGATACGCAGTATTTT.

Notes on this clonotype: Relative to the germline gene, one junction end is altered; a read error may explain this. The chain carries TRBV20-1 and TRBJ2-3; 9 positions match TRBD2. This CDR3 spans 17 amino acids. CDR1 is DFQATT and CDR2 is SNEGSKA in the germline V gene (reference sequence). CDR3 region: CSARDPLQGTSTDTQNF. The CDR3, as DNA: TGCAGTGCTAGAGATCCGCTCCAGGGGACTAGCACAGATACGCAGAATTTT.

The genes are TRBV4-1 and TRBJ2-3; D not certain. V lost 0 bases and J lost 2, with 6 bases in between. The CDR3 is made up of 14 amino acids. CDR1 is MGHRA and CDR2 is YSYEKL in the germline V gene. CDR3 bases: TGCGCCAGCAGCCAAGATCAGCCCACAGATACGCAGTATTTT. Amino acid sequence: CASSQDQPTDTQYF.

The chain has TRBV27 and TRBJ1-2; a possible D gene is TRBD1 (5 bases). Trimming removed 6 bases at V and 6 bases at J, with 17 bases between. Germline V gives CDR1 MNHEY, CDR2 SMNVEV (reference sequence). CDR3 length: 14 amino acids. CDR3 nucleotides: TGTGCCAGCAGAACCAGGGTTTTGGGAGATGGCTACACCTTC. It encodes CASRTRVLGDGYTF.

The table lists this clonotype with many counts. The chain recombines TRBV3-1 with TRBJ1-2, with D possibly being TRBD1 (5 bases). Deletions cut 3 bases from V and 8 bases from J, with 7 bases between. CDR3 length equals 11 residues. Germline values: CDR1 LGHDT, CDR2 YNNKEL (reference sequence). CDR3 sequence: CASSQGGGYTF. The CDR3 DNA follows: TGTGCCAGCAGCCAGGGGGGAGGCTACACCTTC.

This clonotype was observed a handful of times. The rearrangement links TRBV12-3 or TRBV12-4 to TRBJ2-5; the match to TRBD2 covers 7 bases. V dropped 3 bases and J dropped 5; count of bases not matched to a gene: 3. This CDR3 is 13 amino acids long. The CDR3 nucleotides are TGTGCCAGCAGTTTCGTACTAGCGGAGACCCAGTACTTC. It codes for CASSFVLAETQYF.

Remarks on this clonotype: The germline gene is not matched at one end of the junction; a read error may be the cause. This chain connects TRBV20-1 to TRBJ2-1, with D maybe TRBD2 (5 bases). In germline, CDR1 is DFQATT, CDR2 SNEGSKA (reference sequence). The CDR3 sequence is 13 residues long. This chain's CDR3 is CSALEGRDNGQFF. The CDR3 DNA sequence: TGCAGTGCTTTAGAGGGCAGAGACAATGGGCAGTTCTTC.